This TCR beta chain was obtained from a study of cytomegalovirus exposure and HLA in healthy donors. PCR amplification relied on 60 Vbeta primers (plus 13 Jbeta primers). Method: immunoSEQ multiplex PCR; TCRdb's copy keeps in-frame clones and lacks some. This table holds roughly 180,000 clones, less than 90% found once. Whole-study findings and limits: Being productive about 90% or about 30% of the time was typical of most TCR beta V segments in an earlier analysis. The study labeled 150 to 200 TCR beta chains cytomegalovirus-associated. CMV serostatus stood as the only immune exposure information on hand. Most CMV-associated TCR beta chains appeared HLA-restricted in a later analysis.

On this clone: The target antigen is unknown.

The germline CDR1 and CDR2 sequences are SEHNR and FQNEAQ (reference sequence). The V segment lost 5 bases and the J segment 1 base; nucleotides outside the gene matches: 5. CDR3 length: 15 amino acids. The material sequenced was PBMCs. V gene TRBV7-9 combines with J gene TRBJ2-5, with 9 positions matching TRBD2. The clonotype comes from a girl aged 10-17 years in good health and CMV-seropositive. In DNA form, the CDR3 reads TGTGCCAGCAGCCGGGCGGGGGGGGGCCAAGAGACCCAGTACTTC. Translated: CASSRAGGGQETQYF.